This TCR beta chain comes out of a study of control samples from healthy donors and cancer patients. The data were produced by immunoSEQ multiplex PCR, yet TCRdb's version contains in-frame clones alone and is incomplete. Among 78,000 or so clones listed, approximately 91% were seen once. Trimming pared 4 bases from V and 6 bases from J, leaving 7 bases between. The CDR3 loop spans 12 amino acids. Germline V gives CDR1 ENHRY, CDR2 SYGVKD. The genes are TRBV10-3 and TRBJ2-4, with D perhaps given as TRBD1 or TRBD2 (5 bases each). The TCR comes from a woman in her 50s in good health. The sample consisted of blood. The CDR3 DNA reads TGTGCCATCAGTGGTGGGGGAAACATTCAGTACTTC. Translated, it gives CAISGGGNIQYF.